The present TCR beta chain was sequenced within a study of control samples from healthy donors and cancer patients. The assay was immunoSEQ multiplex PCR, and TCRdb's table has in-frame clones only and misses some. The repertoire holds 150,000 or so clones, with around 96% as singletons. Germline V gene data show CDR1 as SGHAT and CDR2 as FQNNGV. The V gene lost 5 bases and the J gene lost 0 bases, with 11 bases spanning the gap. The CDR3 spans 14 residues. The receptor comes from a man aged 35-49 years in good health. Sequenced: blood. The chain couples TRBV11-2 to TRBJ2-7, with unresolved D. The CDR3 loop is CASSPSLSSYEQYF. CDR3 bases: TGTGCCAGCAGCCCCTCGCTGAGCTCCTACGAGCAGTACTTC.